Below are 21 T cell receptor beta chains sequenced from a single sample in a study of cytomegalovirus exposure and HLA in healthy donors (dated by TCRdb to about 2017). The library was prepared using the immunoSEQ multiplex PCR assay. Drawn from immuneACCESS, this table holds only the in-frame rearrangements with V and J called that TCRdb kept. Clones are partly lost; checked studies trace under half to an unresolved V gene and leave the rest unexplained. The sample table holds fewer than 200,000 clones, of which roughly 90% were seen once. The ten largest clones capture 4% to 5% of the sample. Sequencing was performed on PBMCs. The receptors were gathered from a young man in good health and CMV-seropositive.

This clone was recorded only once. CDR3 sequence reads: CASRSFQGSNQPQHF. The CDR3 DNA sequence: TGTGCCAGTAGGAGCTTTCAGGGGAGCAATCAGCCCCAGCATTTT. The V and J genes are TRBV19 and TRBJ1-5, with D maybe TRBD1 (6 bases). Germline CDR1 is LNHDA and CDR2 is SQIVND (reference sequence). V lost 6 bases and J 1 base, leaving 13 bases between the germline ends. The CDR3 totals 15 residues.

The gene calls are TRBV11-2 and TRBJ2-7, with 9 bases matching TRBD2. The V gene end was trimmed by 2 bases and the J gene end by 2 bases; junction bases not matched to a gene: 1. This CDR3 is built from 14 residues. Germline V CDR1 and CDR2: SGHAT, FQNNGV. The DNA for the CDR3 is TGTGCCAGCAGCTTACTAGCGGGAACCTACGAGCAGTACTTC. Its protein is CASSLLAGTYEQYF.

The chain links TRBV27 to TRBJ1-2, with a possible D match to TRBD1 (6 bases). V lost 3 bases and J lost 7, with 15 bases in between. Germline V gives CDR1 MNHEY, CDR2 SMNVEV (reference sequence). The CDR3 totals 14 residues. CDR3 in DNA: TGTGCCAGCAGTTTTGGGGGCGGTCAGAGTGGCTACACCTTC. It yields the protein CASSFGGGQSGYTF.

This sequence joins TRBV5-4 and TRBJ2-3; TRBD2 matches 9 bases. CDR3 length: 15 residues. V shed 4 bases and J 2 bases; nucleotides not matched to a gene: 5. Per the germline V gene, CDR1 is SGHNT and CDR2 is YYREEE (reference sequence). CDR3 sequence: CASSRKREDTDTQYF. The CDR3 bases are TGTGCCAGCAGCCGCAAGCGGGAGGACACAGATACGCAGTATTTT.

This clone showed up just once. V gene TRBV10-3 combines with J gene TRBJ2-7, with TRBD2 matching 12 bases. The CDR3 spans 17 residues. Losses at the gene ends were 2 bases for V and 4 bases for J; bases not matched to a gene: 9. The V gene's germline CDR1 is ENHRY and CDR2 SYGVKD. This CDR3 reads CAISEPNRLAGDYEQYF. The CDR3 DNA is TGTGCCATCAGTGAGCCAAATCGACTAGCGGGAGATTACGAGCAGTACTTC.

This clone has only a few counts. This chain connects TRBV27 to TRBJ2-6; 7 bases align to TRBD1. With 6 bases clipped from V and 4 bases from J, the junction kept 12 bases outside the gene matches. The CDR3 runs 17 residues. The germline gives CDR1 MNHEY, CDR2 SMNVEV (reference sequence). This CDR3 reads CASRRTGAAEGANVLTF. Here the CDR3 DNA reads TGTGCCAGCAGACGTACAGGGGCCGCGGAAGGGGCCAACGTCCTGACTTTC.

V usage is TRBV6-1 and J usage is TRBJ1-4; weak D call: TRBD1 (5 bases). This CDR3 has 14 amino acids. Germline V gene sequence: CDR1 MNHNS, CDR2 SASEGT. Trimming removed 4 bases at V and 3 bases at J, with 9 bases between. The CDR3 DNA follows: TGTGCCAGCAGTGGCAGGGATCCTAATGAAAAACTGTTTTTT. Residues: CASSGRDPNEKLFF.

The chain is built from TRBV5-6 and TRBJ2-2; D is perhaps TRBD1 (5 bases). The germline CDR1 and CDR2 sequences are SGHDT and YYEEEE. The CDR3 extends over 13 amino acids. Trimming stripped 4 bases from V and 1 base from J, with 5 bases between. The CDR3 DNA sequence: TGTGCCAGCAGCGGACAGAACACCGGGGAGCTGTTTTTT. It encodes CASSGQNTGELFF.

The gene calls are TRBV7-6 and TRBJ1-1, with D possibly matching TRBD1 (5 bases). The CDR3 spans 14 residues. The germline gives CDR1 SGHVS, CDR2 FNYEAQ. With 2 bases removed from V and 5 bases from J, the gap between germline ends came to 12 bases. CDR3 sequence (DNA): TGTGCCAGCAGCTTACTGGGGGGGGAGACTGAAGCTTTCTTT. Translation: CASSLLGGETEAFF.

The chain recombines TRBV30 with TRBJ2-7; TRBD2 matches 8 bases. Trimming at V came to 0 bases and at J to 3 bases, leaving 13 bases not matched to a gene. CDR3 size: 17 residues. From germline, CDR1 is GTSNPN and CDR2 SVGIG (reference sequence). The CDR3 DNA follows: TGTGCCTGGAGTGTAGGAACGGGAGGGCCCCGAAGCTACGAGCAGTACTTC. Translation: CAWSVGTGGPRSYEQYF.

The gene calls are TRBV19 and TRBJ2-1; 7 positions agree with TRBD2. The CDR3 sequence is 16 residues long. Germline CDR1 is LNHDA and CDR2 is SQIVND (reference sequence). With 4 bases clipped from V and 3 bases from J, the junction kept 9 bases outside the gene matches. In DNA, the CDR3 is TGTGCCAGTAGTACCCAAAGCGGGAAGGTCTACAATGAGCAGTTCTTC. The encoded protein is CASSTQSGKVYNEQFF.

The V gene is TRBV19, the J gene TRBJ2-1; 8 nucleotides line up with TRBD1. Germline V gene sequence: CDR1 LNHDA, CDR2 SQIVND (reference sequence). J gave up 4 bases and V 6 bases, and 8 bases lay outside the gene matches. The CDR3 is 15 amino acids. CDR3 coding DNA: TGTGCCAGTAGGTCCACAGGGGGTGGGTACAATGAGCAGTTCTTC. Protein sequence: CASRSTGGGYNEQFF.

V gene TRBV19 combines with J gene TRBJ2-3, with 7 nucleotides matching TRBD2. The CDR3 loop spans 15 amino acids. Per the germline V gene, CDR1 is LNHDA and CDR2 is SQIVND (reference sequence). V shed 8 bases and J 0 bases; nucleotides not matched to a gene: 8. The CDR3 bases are TGTGCCAGTTCTAGCGGCACCTCTAGCACAGATACGCAGTATTTT. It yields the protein CASSSGTSSTDTQYF.

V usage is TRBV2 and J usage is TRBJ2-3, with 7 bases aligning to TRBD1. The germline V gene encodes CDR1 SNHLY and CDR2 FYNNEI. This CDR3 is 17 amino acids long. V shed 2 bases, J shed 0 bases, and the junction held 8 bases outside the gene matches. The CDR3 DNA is TGTGCCAGCAGTGAACAAGGGACAGTTCCTAGCACAGATACGCAGTATTTT. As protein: CASSEQGTVPSTDTQYF.

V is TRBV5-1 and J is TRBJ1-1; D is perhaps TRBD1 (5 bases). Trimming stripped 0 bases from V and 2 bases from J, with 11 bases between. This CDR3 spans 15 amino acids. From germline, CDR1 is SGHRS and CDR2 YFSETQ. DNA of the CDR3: TGCGCCAGCAGCTTGGAGGGGATCCTCAACACTGAAGCTTTCTTT. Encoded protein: CASSLEGILNTEAFF.

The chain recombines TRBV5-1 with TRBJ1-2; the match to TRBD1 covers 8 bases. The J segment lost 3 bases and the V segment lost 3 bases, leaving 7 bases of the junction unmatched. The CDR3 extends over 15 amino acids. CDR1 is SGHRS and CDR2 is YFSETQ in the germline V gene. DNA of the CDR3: TGCGCCAGCAGCTCTATAACGGGACAGGACTATGGCTACACCTTC. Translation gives CASSSITGQDYGYTF.

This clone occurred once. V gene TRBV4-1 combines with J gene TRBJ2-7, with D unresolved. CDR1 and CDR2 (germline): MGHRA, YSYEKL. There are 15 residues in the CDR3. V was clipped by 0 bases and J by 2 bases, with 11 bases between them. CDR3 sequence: CASSQEAMNPYEQYF. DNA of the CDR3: TGCGCCAGCAGCCAAGAGGCAATGAACCCCTACGAGCAGTACTTC.

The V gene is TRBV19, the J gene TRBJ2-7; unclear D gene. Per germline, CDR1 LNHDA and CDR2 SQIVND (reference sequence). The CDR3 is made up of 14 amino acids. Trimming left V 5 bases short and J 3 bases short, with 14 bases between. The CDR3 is CASSPDIGFYEQYF. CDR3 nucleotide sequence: TGTGCCAGTAGTCCCGATATCGGGTTCTACGAGCAGTACTTC.

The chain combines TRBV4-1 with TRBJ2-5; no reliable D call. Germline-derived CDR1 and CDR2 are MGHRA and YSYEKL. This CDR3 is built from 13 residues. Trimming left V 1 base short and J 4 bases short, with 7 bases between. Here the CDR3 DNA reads TGCGCCAGCAGCCAAGCTCTAGTAGAGACCCAGTACTTC. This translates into CASSQALVETQYF.

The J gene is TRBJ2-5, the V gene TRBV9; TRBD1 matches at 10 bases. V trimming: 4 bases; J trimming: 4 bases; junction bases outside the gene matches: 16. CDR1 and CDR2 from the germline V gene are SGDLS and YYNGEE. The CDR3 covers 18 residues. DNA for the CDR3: TGTGCCAGCAGCCAATCAGCCGGGACAGGGGACACCCGAGAGACCCAGTACTTC. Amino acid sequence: CASSQSAGTGDTRETQYF.

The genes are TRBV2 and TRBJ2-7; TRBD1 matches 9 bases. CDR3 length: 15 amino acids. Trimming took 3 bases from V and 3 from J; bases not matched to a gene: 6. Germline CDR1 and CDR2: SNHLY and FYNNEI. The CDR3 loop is CASSDPGQGGYEQYF. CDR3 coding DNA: TGTGCCAGCAGTGACCCGGGACAGGGTGGCTACGAGCAGTACTTC.